This note documents a single TCR beta chain sequence. Antigen unknown. V was clipped by 3 bases and J by 6 bases, with 14 bases between them. Germline values: CDR1 LNHDA, CDR2 SQIVND (reference sequence). The CDR3 contains 14 residues. The sample originates from a study of T cell repertoires in cytomegalovirus infection. Study at large: From public TCR beta signatures came an indication of both CMV infection and matching HLA type.

Study-level results: Within the response measured ex vivo, HLA-C-restricted CMV-specific TCR beta clonotypes were dominant.

MiXCR, applied by TCRdb to the reads, yields one record per CDR3 protein. Of some 920,000 distinct CDR3 sequences listed, 25% to 40% were seen once; the top ten hold roughly 13%. The source of this sequence is a human donor in good health (CMV status not recorded). Some clones in this sample may be carry-over from other donors' samples. The chain has TRBV19 and TRBJ1-2, with D hard to call. The specimen was cultured CD8+ T cells from PBMCs, collected from culture after CMV antigen stimulation. The CDR3, as DNA: TGTGCCAGTAGTATGAGGAGGGCAGCGGATGGCTACACCTTC. It is translated as CASSMRRAADGYTF.